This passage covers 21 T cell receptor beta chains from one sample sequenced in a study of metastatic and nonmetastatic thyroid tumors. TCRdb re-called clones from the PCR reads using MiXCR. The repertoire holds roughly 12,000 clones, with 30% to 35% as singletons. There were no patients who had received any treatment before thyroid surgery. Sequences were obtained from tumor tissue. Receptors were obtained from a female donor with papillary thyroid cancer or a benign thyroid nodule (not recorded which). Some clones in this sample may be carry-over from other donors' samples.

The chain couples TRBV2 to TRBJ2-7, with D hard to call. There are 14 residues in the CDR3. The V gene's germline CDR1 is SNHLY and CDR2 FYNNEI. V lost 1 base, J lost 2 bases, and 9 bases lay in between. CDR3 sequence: CASSEDLGTYEQYF. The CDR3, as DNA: TGTGCCAGCAGTGAAGATCTGGGAACCTACGAGCAGTACTTC.

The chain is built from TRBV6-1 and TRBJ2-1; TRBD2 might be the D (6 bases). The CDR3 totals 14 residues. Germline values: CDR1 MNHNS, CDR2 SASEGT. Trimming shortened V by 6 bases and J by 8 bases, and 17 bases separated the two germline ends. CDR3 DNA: TGTGCCAGCAGGAGAGAGACTAGTTCCTATGAGCAGTTCTTC. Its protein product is CASRRETSSYEQFF.

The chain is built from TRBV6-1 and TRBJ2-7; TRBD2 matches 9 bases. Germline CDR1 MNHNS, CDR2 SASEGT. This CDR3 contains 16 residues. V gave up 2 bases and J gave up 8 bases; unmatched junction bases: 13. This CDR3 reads CASSESFGTSGSQQYF. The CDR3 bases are TGTGCCAGCAGTGAATCTTTTGGAACTAGCGGGTCACAGCAGTACTTC.

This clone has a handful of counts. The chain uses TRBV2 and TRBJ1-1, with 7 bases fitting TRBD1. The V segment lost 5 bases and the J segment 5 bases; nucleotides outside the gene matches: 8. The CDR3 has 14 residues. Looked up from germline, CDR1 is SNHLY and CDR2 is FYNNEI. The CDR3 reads CASSQPAGGTEAFF. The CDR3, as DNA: TGTGCCAGCAGTCAGCCCGCAGGGGGAACTGAAGCTTTCTTT. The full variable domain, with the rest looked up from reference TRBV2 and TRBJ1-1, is EPEVTQTPSHQVTQMGQEVILRCVPISNHLYFYWYRQILGQKVEFLVSFYNNEISEKSEIFDDQFSVERPDGSNFTLKIRSTKLEDSAMYFCASSQPAGGTEAFFGQGTRLTVV.

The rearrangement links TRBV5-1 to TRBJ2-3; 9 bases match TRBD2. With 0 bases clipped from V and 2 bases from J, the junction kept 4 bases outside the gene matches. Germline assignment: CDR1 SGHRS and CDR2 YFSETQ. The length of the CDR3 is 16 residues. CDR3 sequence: CASSLGTSVYTDTQYF. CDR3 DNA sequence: TGCGCCAGCAGCTTGGGGACTAGCGTTTACACAGATACGCAGTATTTT.

This CDR3 is CASSLGTGATGNTIYF. The CDR3 DNA sequence: TGTGCCAGCTCCTTGGGGACAGGGGCGACTGGAAACACCATATATTTT. The chain combines TRBV6-1 with TRBJ1-3, with 10 bases lining up with TRBD1. J was trimmed by 2 bases and V by 8 bases; bases with no gene match: 9. The CDR3 has 16 amino acids. The germline V gene encodes CDR1 MNHNS and CDR2 SASEGT.

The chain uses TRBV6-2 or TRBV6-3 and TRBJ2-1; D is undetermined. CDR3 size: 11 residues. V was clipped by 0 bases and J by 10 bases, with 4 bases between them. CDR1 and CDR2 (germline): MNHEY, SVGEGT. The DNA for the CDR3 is TGTGCCAGCAGTTACTCTTTGGAGCAGTTCTTC. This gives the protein CASSYSLEQFF.

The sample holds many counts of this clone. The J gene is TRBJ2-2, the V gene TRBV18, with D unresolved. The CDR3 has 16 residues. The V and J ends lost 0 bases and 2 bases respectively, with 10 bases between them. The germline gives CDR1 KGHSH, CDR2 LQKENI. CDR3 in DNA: TGTGCCAGCTCACCACCGTTAGATAGCAACACCGGGGAGCTGTTTTTT. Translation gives CASSPPLDSNTGELFF.

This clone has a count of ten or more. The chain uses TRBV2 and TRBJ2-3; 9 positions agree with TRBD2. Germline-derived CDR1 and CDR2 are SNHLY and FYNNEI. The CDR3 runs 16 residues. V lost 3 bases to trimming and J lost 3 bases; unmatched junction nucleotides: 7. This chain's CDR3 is CASSDGLAGATDTQYF. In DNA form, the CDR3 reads TGTGCCAGCAGTGACGGGTTAGCGGGAGCAACAGATACGCAGTATTTT.

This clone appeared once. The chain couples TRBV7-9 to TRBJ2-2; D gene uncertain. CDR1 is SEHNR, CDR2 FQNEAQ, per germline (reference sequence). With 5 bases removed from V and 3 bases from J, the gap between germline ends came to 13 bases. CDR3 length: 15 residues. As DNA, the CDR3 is TGTGCCAGCAGCAGTATAGAGTTCTACACCGGGGAGCTGTTTTTT. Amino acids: CASSSIEFYTGELFF. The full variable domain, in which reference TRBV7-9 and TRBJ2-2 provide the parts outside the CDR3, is DTGVSQNPRHKITKRGQNVTFRCDPISEHNRLYWYRQTLGQGPEFLTYFQNEAQLEKSRLLSDRFSAERPKGSFSTLEIQRTEQGDSAMYLCASSSIEFYTGELFFGEGSRLTVL.

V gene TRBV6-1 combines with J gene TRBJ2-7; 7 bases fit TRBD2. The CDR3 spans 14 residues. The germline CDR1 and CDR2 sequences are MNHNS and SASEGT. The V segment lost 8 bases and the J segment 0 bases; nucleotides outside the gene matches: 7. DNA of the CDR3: TGTGCCAGCGGGAGGGAGTTAAGCTCCTACGAGCAGTACGTC. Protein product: CASGRELSSYEQYV.

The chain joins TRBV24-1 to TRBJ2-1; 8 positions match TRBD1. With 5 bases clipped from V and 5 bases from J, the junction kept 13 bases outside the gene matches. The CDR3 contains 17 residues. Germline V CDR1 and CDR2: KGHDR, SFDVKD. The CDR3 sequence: CATSGPKVDRGHNEQFF. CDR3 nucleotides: TGTGCCACCAGTGGCCCAAAGGTTGACAGGGGCCACAATGAGCAGTTCTTC.

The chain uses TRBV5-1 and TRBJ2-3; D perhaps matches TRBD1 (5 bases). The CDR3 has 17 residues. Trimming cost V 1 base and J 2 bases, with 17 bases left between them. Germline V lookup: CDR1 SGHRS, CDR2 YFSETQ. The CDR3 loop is CASSLRAGRYNTDTQYF. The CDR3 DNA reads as TGCGCCAGCAGCTTGAGGGCAGGGCGATATAACACAGATACGCAGTATTTT.

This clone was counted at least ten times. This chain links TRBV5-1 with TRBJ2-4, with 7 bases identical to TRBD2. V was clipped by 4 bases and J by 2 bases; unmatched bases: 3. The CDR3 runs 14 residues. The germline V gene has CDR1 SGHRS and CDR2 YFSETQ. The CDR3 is CASSPGGTKNIQYF. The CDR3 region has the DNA TGCGCCAGCAGCCCCGGGGGGACCAAAAACATTCAGTACTTC.

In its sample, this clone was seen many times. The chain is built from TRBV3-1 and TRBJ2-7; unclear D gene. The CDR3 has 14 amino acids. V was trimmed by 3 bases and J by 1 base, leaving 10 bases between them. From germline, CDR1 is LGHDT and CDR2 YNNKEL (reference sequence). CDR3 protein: CASSHGTASYEQYF. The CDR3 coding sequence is TGTGCCAGCAGCCATGGAACAGCTTCCTACGAGCAGTACTTC.

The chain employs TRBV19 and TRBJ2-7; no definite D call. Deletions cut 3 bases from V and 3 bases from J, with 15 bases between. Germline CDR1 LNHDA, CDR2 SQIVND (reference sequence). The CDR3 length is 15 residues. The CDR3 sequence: CASSISVVPVYEQYF. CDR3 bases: TGTGCCAGTAGTATTTCGGTTGTGCCCGTCTACGAGCAGTACTTC.

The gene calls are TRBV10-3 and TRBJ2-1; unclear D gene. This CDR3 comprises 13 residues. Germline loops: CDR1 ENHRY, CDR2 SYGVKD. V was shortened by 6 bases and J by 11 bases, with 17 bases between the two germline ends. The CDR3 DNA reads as TGTGCCATCAGGCCTAACCAGCCCAACCAGCAGTTCTTC. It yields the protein CAIRPNQPNQQFF.

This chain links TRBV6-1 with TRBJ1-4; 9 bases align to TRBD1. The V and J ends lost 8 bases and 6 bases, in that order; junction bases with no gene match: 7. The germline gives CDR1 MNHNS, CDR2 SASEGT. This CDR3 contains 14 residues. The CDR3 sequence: CASAGGQGHEKLFF. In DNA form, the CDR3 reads TGTGCCAGCGCGGGGGGACAGGGACATGAAAAACTGTTTTTT.

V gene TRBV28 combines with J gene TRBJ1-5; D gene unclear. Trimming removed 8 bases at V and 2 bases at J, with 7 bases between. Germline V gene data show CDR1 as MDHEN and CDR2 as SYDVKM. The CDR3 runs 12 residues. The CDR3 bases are TGTGCCAGCCACGAAGGCAATCAGCCCCAGCATTTT. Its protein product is CASHEGNQPQHF.

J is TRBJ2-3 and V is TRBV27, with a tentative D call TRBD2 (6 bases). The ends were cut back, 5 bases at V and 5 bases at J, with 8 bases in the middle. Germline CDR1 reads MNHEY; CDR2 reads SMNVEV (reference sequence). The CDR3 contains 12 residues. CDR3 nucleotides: TGTGCCAGCAGTGGCGGGGTAGATACGCAGTATTTT. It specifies CASSGGVDTQYF.

The CDR3 reads CASSQAGGTEAFF. CDR3 DNA: TGTGCCAGCAGCCAAGCAGGGGGGACTGAAGCTTTCTTT. The chain is built from TRBV3-1 and TRBJ1-1; 7 bases align to TRBD1. V lost 1 base, J lost 5 bases, and 1 base stayed unmatched. The germline CDR1 and CDR2 sequences are LGHDT and YNNKEL (reference sequence). The CDR3 length is 13 residues.